This T cell receptor beta chain is drawn from a study of human T cells and chemical hapten exposure (dated by TCRdb to the early 2020s). Context from the whole study: For sensitization, 2% DPC in acetone was applied to a roughly 2 cm by roughly 2 cm area of upper inner arm skin. Weekly therapeutic DPC doses were additionally applied to the scalp of patients throughout the roughly 22-week study period. Patch tests used Finn chambers with 0.01% DPC on the upper back, scored after 6 days by International Contact Dermatitis Research Group standards. Alopecia areata with under or over 50% scalp involvement, alopecia totalis and alopecia universalis were represented in the patient cohort, which was mostly female. Libraries were pooled for sequencing, and per-sample TCR yields varied mainly because of small differences in library volumes within the pool. Peripheral blood TCR repertoire changes were tracked in vivo in alopecia patients during primary and secondary sensitization to the hapten diphenylcyclopropenone (DPC). Blood samples were taken from patients before sensitization (week 0) and at 2, 6 and about 24 weeks after DPC sensitization. For TCR sequencing, blood came from some 31 alopecia patients at anywhere from one to four time points (pre-sensitization, 2, 6 and 24 weeks). Paper-wide results and their limitations: Significantly more large CDR3 similarity clusters were formed by expanded TCRs than by pre-sensitization or healthy control sets, consistent with antigen-driven responses. Because every patient had alopecia, a presumed autoimmune disease, the patients' immune response might differ from that of healthy individuals. DPC sensitization did not change how many TCRs were above 1 in 1000 frequency, and no evidence was found of alterations in global repertoire structure. Repeated subsampling changed both the strength of the expansion versus patch-test correlation and the threshold at which that correlation became significant. Patch test score correlated positively with the number of PT1 expanded TCRs, reaching significance at thresholds 8, 16 and 32 but not at 4.

The library was made by RACE. The sample was run on a NextSeq 500. During library preparation, unique molecular identifiers were attached to individual cDNA molecules so that TCRs could be counted quantitatively and reproducibly. Each blood RNA sample was used to sequence both TCR alpha and TCR beta chains. In the original analysis: The median number of TCRs per sample was 85,000 to 100,000, ranging from about 20,000 to 750,000. V, J and CDR3 annotation of the TCR reads was performed with the Decombinator software suite. Every sample was subsampled to the same number of TCRs (28,000) for the PS versus PT1 abundance plots. TCRs were defined as expanded if absent before sensitization and observed at least eight times at the 2-week time point. The raw public reads went through TCRdb reprocessing: fastp at Q25, MiXCR clone calling, in-frame beta chains kept. Records with the same CDR3 protein are collapsed into one entry carrying the most frequent genes and DNA. These V and J calls rely on TCRdb rather than the paper's analysis. For this sample the table gives about 90,000 distinct CDR3 sequences, of which about 8.5% were detected only once. Together, the top ten hold just over 2.5% of the sample.

The table lists this clonotype with many counts. No cognate antigen has been identified for it. The sample holds no much larger clone one base away, and base qualities are not on file. This sample's time point label indicates: pre-sensitization, week 0. The intended sense of this specimen's treatment or condition label: therapeutic diphenylcyclopropenone sensitization with weekly scalp DPC. Blood at each patch-test visit was drawn before the patch test was applied. Eligible patients were aged 18 to 70, diagnosed with alopecia, deemed suitable for DPC therapy, and excluded if pregnant. Total RNA was extracted from unfractionated whole blood collected in Tempus Blood RNA tubes. Germline trimming amounts to 6 bases on V and 5 bases on J, with 9 as the count of junction bases outside the gene matches. CDR1 and CDR2, looked up from the germline V gene, are SQVTM and ANQGSEA. The CDR3 sequence holds 14 residues, the cysteine and phenylalanine included. Of the read, only the CDR3 DNA is kept; its 42 bases are in frame from base 1.

The clonotype comes from a man aged 40-50 years with alopecia areata. Some clones in this sample may be carry-over from other donors' samples. The chain is made from TRBV29-1 and TRBJ1-4; the junction holds 7 bases that match TRBD1. Specimen: whole blood, collected in connection with sensitization to the hapten diphenylcyclopropenone (DPC). The CDR3 corresponds to CSVTLTGLNEKLFF. Here is the DNA: TGCAGCGTAACCTTGACAGGGTTAAATGAAAAACTGTTTTTT.